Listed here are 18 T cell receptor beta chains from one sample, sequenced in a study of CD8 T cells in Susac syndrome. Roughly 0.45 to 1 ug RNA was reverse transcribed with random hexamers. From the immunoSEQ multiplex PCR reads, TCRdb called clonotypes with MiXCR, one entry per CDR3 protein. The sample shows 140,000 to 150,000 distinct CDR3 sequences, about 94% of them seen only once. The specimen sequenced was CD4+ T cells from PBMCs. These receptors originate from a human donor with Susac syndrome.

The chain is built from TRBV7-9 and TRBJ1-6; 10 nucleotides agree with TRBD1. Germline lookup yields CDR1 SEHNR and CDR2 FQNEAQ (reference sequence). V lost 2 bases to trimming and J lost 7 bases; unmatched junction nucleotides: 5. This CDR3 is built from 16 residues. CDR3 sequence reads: CASSLSGQGHNSPLHF. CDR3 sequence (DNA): TGTGCCAGCAGCTTATCGGGACAGGGGCACAATTCACCCCTCCACTTT.

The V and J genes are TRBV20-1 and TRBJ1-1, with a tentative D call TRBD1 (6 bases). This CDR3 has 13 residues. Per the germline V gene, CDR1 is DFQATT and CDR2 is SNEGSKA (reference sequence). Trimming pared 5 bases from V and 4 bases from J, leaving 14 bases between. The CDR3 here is CSAEGGGITEAFF. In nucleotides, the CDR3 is TGCAGTGCTGAGGGAGGGGGAATCACTGAAGCTTTCTTT.

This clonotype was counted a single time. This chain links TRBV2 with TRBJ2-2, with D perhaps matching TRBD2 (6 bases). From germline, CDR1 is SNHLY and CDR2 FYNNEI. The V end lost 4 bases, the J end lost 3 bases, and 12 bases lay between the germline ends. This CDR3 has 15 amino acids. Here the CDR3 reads CASSVEGPDTGELFF. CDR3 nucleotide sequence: TGTGCCAGCAGTGTGGAGGGGCCGGACACCGGGGAGCTGTTTTTT.

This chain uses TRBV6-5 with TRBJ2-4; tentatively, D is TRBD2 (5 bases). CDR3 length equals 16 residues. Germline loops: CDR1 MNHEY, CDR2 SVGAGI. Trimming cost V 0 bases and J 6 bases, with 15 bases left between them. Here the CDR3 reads CASSYSTQSGLNIQYF. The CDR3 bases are TGTGCCAGCAGTTACTCGACCCAGTCGGGATTAAACATTCAGTACTTC.

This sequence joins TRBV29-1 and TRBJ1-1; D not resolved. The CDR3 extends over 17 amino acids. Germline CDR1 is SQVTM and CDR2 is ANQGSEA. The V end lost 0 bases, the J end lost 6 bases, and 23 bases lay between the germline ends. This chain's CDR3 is CSVEDRMGIGKGAEAFF. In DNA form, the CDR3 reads TGCAGCGTTGAAGATCGGATGGGGATAGGGAAGGGAGCTGAAGCTTTCTTT.

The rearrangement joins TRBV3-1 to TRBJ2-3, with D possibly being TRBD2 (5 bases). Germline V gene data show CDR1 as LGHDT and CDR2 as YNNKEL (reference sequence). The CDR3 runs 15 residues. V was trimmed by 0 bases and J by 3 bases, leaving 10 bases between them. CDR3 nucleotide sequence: TGTGCCAGCAGCCAAGATCCAGCGGCTACAGATACGCAGTATTTT. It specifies CASSQDPAATDTQYF.

Here the CDR3 reads CASSAWGGGRSYEQYF. DNA of the CDR3: TGTGCCAGCAGTGCCTGGGGAGGCGGGAGGTCCTACGAGCAGTACTTC. J is TRBJ2-7 and V is TRBV28; 8 bases align to TRBD2. CDR1 and CDR2 from the germline V gene are MDHEN and SYDVKM. After removal of 5 bases from V and 1 base from J, the junction contained 10 bases not matched to a gene. There are 16 residues in the CDR3.

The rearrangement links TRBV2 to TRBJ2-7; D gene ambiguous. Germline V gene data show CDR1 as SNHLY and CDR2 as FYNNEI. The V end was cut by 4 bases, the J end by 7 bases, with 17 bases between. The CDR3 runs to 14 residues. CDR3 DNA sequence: TGTGCCAGCAGTGGCTCAACTGGAGTGTATGAGCAGTACTTC. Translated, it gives CASSGSTGVYEQYF.

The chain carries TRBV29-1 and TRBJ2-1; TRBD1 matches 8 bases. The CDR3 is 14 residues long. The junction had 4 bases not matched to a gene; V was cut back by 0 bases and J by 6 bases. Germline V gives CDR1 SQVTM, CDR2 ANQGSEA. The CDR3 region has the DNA TGCAGCGTTGAAGAGACGACAGGGGTCAATGAGCAGTTCTTC. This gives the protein CSVEETTGVNEQFF.

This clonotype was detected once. The CDR3 protein is CASTTGWDTEAFF. CDR3 sequence (DNA): TGTGCCAGCACCACCGGGTGGGACACTGAAGCTTTCTTT. V usage is TRBV2 and J usage is TRBJ1-1; D remains unclear. Per germline, CDR1 SNHLY and CDR2 FYNNEI. The CDR3 extends over 13 amino acids. V was clipped by 7 bases and J by 3 bases, with 12 bases between them.

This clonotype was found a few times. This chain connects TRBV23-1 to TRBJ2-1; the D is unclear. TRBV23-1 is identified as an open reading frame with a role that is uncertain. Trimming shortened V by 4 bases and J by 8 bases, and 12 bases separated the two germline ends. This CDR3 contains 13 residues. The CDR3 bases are TGCGCCAGCAGTCCTGAGACATCCCATGAGCAGTTCTTC. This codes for CASSPETSHEQFF.

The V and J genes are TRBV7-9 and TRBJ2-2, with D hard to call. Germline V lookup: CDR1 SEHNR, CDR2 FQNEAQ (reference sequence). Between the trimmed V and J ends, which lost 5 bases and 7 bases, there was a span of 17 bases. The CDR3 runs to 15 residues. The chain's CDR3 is CASSLPTGHNGELFF. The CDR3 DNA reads TGTGCCAGCAGCCTGCCGACCGGGCATAACGGGGAGCTGTTTTTT.

The CDR3, as DNA: TGTGCCAGTAGTCCTCAGGGGCCTGGAAACATTCAGTACTTC. Protein: CASSPQGPGNIQYF. This chain connects TRBV19 to TRBJ2-4; tentative D call: TRBD1 (6 bases). Trimming cost V 5 bases and J 6 bases, with 14 bases left between them. In germline, CDR1 is LNHDA, CDR2 SQIVND (reference sequence). The CDR3 covers 14 residues.

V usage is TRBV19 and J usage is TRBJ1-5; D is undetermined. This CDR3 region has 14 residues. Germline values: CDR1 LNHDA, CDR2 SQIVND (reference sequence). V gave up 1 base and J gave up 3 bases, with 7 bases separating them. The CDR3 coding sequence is TGTGCCAGTAGTATAGTATCCTACAATCAGCCCCAGCATTTT. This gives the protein CASSIVSYNQPQHF.

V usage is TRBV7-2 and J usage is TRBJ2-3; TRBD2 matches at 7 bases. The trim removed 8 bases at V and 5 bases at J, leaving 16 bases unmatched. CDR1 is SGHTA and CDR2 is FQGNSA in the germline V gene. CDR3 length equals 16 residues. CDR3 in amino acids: CASDSPLKRGIDTQYF. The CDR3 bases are TGTGCCAGCGACTCTCCCCTTAAGCGGGGAATAGATACGCAGTATTTT.

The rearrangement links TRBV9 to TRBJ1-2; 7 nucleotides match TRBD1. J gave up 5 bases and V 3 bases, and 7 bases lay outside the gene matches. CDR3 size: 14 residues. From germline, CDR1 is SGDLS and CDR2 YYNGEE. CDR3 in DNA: TGTGCCAGCAGCGGGGGACAGATCCCGTATGGCTACACCTTC. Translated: CASSGGQIPYGYTF.

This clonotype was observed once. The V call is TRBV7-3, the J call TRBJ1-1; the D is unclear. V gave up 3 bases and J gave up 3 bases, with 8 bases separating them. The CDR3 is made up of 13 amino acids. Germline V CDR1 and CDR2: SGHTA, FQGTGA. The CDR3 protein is CASSFFEDTEAFF. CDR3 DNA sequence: TGTGCCAGCAGCTTTTTTGAGGACACTGAAGCTTTCTTT. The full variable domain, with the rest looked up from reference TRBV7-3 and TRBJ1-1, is GAGVSQTPSNKVTEKGKYVELRCDPISGHTALYWYRQSLGQGPEFLIYFQGTGAADDSGLPNDRFFAVRPEGSVSTLKIQRTERGDSAVYLCASSFFEDTEAFFGQGTRLTVV.

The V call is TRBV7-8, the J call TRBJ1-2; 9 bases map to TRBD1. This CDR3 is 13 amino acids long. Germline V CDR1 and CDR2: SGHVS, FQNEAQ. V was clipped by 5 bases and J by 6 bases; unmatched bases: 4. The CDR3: CASSLGQGDGYTF. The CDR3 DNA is TGTGCCAGCAGCCTGGGACAGGGTGATGGCTACACCTTC. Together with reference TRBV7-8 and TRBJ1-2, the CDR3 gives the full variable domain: GAGVSQSPRYKVAKRGQDVALRCDPISGHVSLFWYQQALGQGPEFLTYFQNEAQLDKSGLPSDRFFAERPEGSVSTLKIQRTQQEDSAVYLCASSLGQGDGYTFGSGTRLTVV.